These 4 T cell receptor beta chains share one sample of origin, sequenced in a study of blood T cell repertoires in COVID-19. The repertoire was sequenced with immunoSEQ multiplex PCR; TCRdb's copy has only in-frame clones and lacks some. The sample consists of approximately 150,000 clones, approximately 88% of them appearing once. The material sequenced was peripheral blood. All receptors come from a human donor in a cohort sampled during active COVID-19.

This clone was seen only once. The chain employs TRBV7-3 and TRBJ2-3; 8 bases map to TRBD2. With 5 bases clipped from V and 8 bases from J, the junction kept 12 bases outside the gene matches. This CDR3 region has 15 residues. Per germline, CDR1 SGHTA and CDR2 FQGTGA. CDR3 DNA sequence: TGTGCCAGCAGCCTCACTCCGGGGGGGCCTAGTACGCAGTATTTT. Translation gives CASSLTPGGPSTQYF.

A single count supports this clone. In DNA form, the CDR3 reads TGTGCCAGCTTGAGCCGCTCTGGAAACACCATATATTTT. As protein: CASLSRSGNTIYF. The chain recombines TRBV18 with TRBJ1-3, with D unresolved. The CDR3 sequence is 13 residues long. CDR1 and CDR2 (germline): KGHSH, LQKENI. V lost 7 bases and J 0 bases, leaving 7 bases between the germline ends.

The V and J genes are TRBV5-1 and TRBJ2-7, with 9 positions matching TRBD1. This CDR3 comprises 16 residues. CDR1 SGHRS and CDR2 YFSETQ come from the germline V gene. With V trimmed by 3 bases and J by 3 bases, 10 bases remained unmatched. The CDR3 bases are TGCGCCAGCAGCTACCTAACAGGGGGCGTTGGCTACGAGCAGTACTTC. Its protein is CASSYLTGGVGYEQYF.

The chain combines TRBV7-2 with TRBJ1-1, with 7 positions matching TRBD1. The CDR3 is 17 residues long. Trimming at V came to 1 base and at J to 3 bases, leaving 11 bases not matched to a gene. Germline lookup yields CDR1 SGHTA and CDR2 FQGNSA. The CDR3 nucleotides are TGTGCCAGCAGCTTAGGCTTCCGGGACAGATACCACACTGAAGCTTTCTTT. It translates to CASSLGFRDRYHTEAFF.